This TCR beta chain was obtained from a study of blood T cells in healthy people across ages (dated by TCRdb to between 2014 and 2017). For the wider study: In model experiments, template switching captured roughly one uniquely barcoded TCR beta cDNA molecule for every two T cells. Using deep sequencing normalized with unique cDNA molecular identifiers, the study measured how TCR beta repertoire diversity changes with age. The donors were divided into four age groups: young (average approximately 16 years), middle-aged (about 39), aged (62) and long-lived (roughly 88). To avoid experimental bias, donors of different ages were randomly spread across the sequencing lanes. For two donors (one aged 18 to 29 and one aged 80 or older), the study analyzed two additional independent replicas of 1 million unique cDNA reads from the same blood draw.

The roughly 39 donors, aged about 6 to 95 years, were systemically healthy Caucasian individuals from Russia. Each donor gave 8.5 to 10 milliliters of peripheral blood, collected into EDTA-treated Vacutainer tubes. Ficoll-Paque density-gradient centrifugation was used to isolate PBMCs, with at least 7 million obtained per sample. Total RNA was extracted from PBMCs with Trizol reagent, with at least 6 micrograms obtained per sample. The percentages of naive CD45RAhigh/CD27high T cells were determined by flow cytometry on a PBMC aliquot from every donor. This clonotype was counted between two and nine times. Its recognized antigen is unknown. Base-call qualities are not available, and no considerably larger clone is one nucleotide away. What the work shows at the level of the full study, not this receptor alone: Since profiling was done on bulk unsorted PBMCs, naive and antigen-experienced compartments could not be conclusively compared. As age increased, observed TCR beta diversity per million T cells dropped in a roughly linear way, and a significant reduction was already evident by age 40. Compared with the aged group, more naive CD4+ T cells, fewer expanded clones and increased TCR diversity were shown by the long-lived group, suggesting age selection. Observed TCR beta diversity correlated strongly with the percentage of naive T cells measured by flow cytometry. Donor CMV infection status was unknown, potentially confounding age-related changes in expanded clonotypes. Total diversity estimates from one million sequenced T cells were considered lower bounds and underestimates.

The library was generated by 5' RACE. The listed sequencing device is Illumina HiSeq 2500. A second PCR of roughly 6 to 11 cycles was run with a J-beta primer mix and a sample-barcoded 5' primer. A template-switch 5' adaptor carrying 12 random nucleotides introduced a unique molecular identifier onto each TCR beta cDNA molecule. Each sample yielded at least 2.5 million CDR3-containing paired-end reads. First-strand cDNA synthesis was performed from all RNA using the Mint cDNA synthesis kit, with priming by a TRBC-specific oligonucleotide. After uracil-DNA glycosylase treatment, a first 18-cycle PCR used universal primers M1SS and BC2_uni_R on all cDNA. The paper's processing steps were these. For normalization, 1 million high-quality reads, each with a distinct molecular identifier, were randomly selected from each sample. Instead of being binned into consensus sequences, reads with shared molecular identifiers were discarded. MiTCR, run with a Q25 quality threshold and the strictest error-elimination algorithm, handled CDR3 identification, clonotype clustering and error correction. A nonparametric unseen species model with Euler transformation was used to estimate a lower bound on total TCR beta diversity. In TCRdb, the public reads were trimmed at Q25 with fastp and aligned with MiXCR, with productive beta chains retained. CDR3 protein sequences are deduplicated, and each keeps its most common genes and DNA. TCRdb assigned the V and J calls; the authors' analysis was not used. This sample lists around 1,700,000 distinct CDR3 sequences; 25% to 30% were detected once. In total, the top ten clones hold roughly 8% of the sample.

Unmatched junction bases come to 10, with V trimmed by 8 bases and J by 11 bases. CDR3 length: 13 amino acids, cysteine to phenylalanine. The sequence is cut down to CDR3 DNA, 39 bases in frame from base 1. CDR1 LNHDA and CDR2 SQIVND were looked up in the germline V gene (reference sequence). This chain joins TRBV19 to TRBJ1-5; TRBD1 matches 9 bases in the middle. The clonotype originates from a woman in her thirties in good health. Sample: blood. The DNA is as follows: TGTGCCAGTGGAAAGGAATGGGACAGGGCCCAGCATTTT. Its protein product is CASGKEWDRAQHF.